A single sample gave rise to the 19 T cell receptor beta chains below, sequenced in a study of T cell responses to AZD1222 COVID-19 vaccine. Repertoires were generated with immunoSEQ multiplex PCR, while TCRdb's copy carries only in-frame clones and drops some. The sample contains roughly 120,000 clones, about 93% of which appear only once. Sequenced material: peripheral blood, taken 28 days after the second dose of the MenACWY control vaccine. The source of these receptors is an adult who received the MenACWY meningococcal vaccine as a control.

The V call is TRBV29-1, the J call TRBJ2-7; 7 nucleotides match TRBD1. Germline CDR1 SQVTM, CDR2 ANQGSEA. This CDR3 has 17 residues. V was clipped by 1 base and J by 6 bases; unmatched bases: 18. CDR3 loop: CSVEGQGDGGTTVEQYF. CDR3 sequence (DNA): TGCAGCGTTGAAGGACAGGGAGACGGAGGTACTACGGTCGAGCAGTACTTC.

CDR3 nucleotides: TGTGCCGGTCAACTAGCGGGGTCCACCGGGGAGCTGTTTTTT. Its protein is CAGQLAGSTGELFF. V is TRBV7-6 and J is TRBJ2-2; TRBD2 aligns across 10 bases. CDR3 length: 14 residues. In germline, CDR1 is SGHVS, CDR2 FNYEAQ. Unmatched junction bases numbered 7, after V lost 11 bases and J lost 4 bases.

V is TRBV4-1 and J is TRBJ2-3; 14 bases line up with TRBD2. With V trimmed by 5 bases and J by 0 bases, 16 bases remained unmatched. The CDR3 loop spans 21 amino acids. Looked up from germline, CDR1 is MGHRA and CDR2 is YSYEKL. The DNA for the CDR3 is TGCGCCAGCAGCTTAAGGACTAGCGGGAGGCCCGGTAGGGCTAGCACAGATACGCAGTATTTT. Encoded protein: CASSLRTSGRPGRASTDTQYF.

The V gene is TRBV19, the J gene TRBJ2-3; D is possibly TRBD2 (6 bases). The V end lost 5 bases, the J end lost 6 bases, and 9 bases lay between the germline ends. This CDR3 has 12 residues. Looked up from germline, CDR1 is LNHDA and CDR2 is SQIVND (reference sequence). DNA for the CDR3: TGTGCCAGTAGTTTACGGGAGGATACGCAGTATTTT. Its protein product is CASSLREDTQYF.

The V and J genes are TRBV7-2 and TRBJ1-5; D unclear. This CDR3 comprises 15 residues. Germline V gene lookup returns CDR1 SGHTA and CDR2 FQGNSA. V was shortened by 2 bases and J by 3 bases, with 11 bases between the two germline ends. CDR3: CASSLRGLPNQPQHF. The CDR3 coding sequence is TGTGCCAGCAGCTTACGCGGACTACCCAATCAGCCCCAGCATTTT.

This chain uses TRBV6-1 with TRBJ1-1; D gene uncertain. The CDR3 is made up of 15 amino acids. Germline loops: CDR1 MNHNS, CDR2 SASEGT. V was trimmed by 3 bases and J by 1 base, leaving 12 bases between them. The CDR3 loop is CASSDPGWANTEAFF. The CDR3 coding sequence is TGTGCCAGCAGTGATCCGGGGTGGGCGAACACTGAAGCTTTCTTT.

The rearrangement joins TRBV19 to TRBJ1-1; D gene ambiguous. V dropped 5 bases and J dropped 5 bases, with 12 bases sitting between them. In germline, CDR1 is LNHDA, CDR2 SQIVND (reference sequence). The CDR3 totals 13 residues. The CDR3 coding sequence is TGTGCCAGTAGTTTTCGGGTGGGGACTGAAGCTTTCTTT. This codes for CASSFRVGTEAFF.

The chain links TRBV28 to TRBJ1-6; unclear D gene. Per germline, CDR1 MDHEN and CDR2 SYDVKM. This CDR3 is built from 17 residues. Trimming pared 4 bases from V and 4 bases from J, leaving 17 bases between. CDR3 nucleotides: TGTGCCAGCAGTTCCACCGGCCCTATGAGGTATAATTCACCCCTCCACTTT. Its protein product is CASSSTGPMRYNSPLHF. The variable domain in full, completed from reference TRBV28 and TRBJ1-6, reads DVKVTQSSRYLVKRTGEKVFLECVQDMDHENMFWYRQDPGLGLRLIYFSYDVKMKEKGDIPEGYSVSREKKERFSLILESASTNQTSMYLCASSSTGPMRYNSPLHFGNGTRLTVT.

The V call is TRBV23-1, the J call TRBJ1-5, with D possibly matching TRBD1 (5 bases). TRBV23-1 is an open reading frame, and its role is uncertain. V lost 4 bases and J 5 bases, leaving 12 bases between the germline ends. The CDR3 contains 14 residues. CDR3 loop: CASSPYRFDQPQHF. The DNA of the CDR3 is TGCGCCAGCAGTCCTTACAGGTTTGATCAGCCCCAGCATTTT.

The CDR3 bases are TGTGCCAGCAGCCGCTCAGGGGTTCCCGGGGAGCTGTTTTTT. Its translation is CASSRSGVPGELFF. The gene calls are TRBV5-8 and TRBJ2-2; possibly TRBD1 for D (6 bases). CDR1 is SGHTS, CDR2 YDEGEE, per germline. V was pared by 4 bases and J by 6 bases, with 13 bases between. The CDR3 has 14 amino acids. The entire variable domain, with the rest obtained from reference TRBV5-8 and TRBJ2-2, is as follows: EAGVTQSPTHLIKTRGQQATLRCSPISGHTSVYWYQQALGLGLQFLLWYDEGEERNRGNFPPRFSGRQFPNYSSELNVNALELEDSALYLCASSRSGVPGELFFGEGSRLTVL.

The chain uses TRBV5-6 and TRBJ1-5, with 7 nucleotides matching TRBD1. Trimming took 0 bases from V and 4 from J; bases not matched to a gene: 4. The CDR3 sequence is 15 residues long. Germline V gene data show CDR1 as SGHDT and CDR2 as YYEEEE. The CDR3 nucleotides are TGTGCCAGCAGCTTGGGGGCAGGGGGGAATCAGCCCCAGCATTTT. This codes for CASSLGAGGNQPQHF.

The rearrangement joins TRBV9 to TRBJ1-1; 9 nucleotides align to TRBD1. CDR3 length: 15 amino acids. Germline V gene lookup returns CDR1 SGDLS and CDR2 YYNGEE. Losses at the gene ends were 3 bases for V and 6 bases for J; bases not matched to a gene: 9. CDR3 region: CASSADRGLRAEAFF. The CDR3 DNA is TGTGCCAGCAGCGCAGACAGGGGGTTGAGAGCTGAAGCTTTCTTT. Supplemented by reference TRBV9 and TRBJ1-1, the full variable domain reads DSGVTQTPKHLITATGQRVTLRCSPRSGDLSVYWYQQSLDQGLQFLIQYYNGEERAKGNILERFSAQQFPDLHSELNLSSLELGDSALYFCASSADRGLRAEAFFGQGTRLTVV.

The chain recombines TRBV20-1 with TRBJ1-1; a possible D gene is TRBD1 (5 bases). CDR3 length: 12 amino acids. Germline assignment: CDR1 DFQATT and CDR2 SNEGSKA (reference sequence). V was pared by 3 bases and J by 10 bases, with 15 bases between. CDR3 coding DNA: TGCAGTGCTAGTAACGGGGCGGGGGGAGCTTTCTTT. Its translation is CSASNGAGGAFF.

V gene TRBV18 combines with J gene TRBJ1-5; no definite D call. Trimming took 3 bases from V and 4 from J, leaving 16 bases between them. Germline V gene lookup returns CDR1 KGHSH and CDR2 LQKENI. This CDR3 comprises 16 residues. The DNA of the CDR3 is TGTGCCAGCTCACCGGCGGCTGGGTTATGGAATCAGCCCCAGCATTTT. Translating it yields CASSPAAGLWNQPQHF.

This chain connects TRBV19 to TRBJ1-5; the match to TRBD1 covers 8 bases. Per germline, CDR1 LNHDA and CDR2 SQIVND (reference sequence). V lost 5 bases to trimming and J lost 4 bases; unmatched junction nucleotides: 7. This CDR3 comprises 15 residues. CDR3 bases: TGTGCCAGTAGTTCCAAGGACAGGGCTAATCAGCCCCAGCATTTT. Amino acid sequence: CASSSKDRANQPQHF.

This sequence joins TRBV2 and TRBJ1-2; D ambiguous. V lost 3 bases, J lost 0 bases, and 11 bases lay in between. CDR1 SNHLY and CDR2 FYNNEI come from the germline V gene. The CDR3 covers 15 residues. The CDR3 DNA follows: TGTGCCAGCAGTGATTCTCGGCAGGCTAACTATGGCTACACCTTC. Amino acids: CASSDSRQANYGYTF.

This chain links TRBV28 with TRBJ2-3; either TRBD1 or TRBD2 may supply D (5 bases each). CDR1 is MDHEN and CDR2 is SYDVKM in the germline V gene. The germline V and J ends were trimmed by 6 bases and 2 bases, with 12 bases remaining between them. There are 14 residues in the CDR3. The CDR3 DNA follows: TGTGCCAGCAGCGGGGACGGAGTCACAGATACGCAGTATTTT. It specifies CASSGDGVTDTQYF.

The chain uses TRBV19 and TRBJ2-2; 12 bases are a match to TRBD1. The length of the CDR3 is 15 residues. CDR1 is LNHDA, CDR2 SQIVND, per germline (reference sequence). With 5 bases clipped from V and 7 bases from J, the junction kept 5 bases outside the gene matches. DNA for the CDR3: TGTGCCAGTAGTCGGGACAGGGGGCGATACGGGGAGCTGTTTTTT. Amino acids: CASSRDRGRYGELFF.

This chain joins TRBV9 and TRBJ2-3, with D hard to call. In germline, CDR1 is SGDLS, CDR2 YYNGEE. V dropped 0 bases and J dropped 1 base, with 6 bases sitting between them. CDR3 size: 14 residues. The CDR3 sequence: CASSVGIRTDTQYF. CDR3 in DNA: TGTGCCAGCAGCGTAGGTATTCGCACAGATACGCAGTATTTT. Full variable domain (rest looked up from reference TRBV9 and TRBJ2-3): DSGVTQTPKHLITATGQRVTLRCSPRSGDLSVYWYQQSLDQGLQFLIQYYNGEERAKGNILERFSAQQFPDLHSELNLSSLELGDSALYFCASSVGIRTDTQYFGPGTRLTVL.